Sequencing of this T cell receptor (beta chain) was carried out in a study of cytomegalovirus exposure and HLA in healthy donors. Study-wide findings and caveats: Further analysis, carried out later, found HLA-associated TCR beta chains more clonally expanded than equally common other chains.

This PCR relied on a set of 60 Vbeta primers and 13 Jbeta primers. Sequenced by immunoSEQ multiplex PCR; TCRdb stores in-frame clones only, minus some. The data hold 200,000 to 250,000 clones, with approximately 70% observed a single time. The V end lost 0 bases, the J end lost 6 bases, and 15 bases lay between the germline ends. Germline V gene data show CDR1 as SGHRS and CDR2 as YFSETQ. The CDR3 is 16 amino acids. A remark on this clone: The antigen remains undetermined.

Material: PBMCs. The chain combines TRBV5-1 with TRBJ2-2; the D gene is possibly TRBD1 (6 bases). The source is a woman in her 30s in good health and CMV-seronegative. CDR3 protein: CASSLGKQGAAGELFF. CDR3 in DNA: TGCGCCAGCAGCTTGGGAAAACAGGGTGCGGCCGGGGAGCTGTTTTTT.